This TCR beta chain is from a study of T cell repertoires in cytomegalovirus infection. Overall study context: Alongside well-studied HLA-B-restricted CMV epitopes, recently identified HLA-C-restricted CMV epitopes were also used. Public TCR beta signature analysis indicated the presence of both CMV infection and matching HLA type. Study-wide results and caveats: Adding up the frequency of public TCR beta families identified people who carried CMV plus the relevant HLA. The ex vivo response showed dominance by HLA-C-restricted CMV-specific TCR beta clonotypes.

Germline V gene data show CDR1 as MNHNS and CDR2 as SASEGT. CDR3 length: 15 amino acids. About this clonotype itself: What it recognizes is unknown. The junction shows a germline mismatch at one end, possibly a read error.

TCRdb processed the reads anew with MiXCR; each CDR3 protein has one entry. This table holds about 900,000 distinct CDR3 sequences, around 32% found once. The rearrangement links TRBV6-1 to TRBJ2-1; 13 nucleotides agree with TRBD2. The sequencing used cultured CD8+ T cells from PBMCs, collected from culture after CMV antigen stimulation. The source of this sequence is a human donor in good health (CMV status not recorded). Some clones in this sample may be carry-over from other donors' samples. The CDR3 DNA reads as TGTGCCAACAGTGCCAGACTAGCGGGGGGCAATGAGCAGTTCTTC. Translated: CANSARLAGGNEQFF.